The clone carrying this TCR beta chain was seen a single time. Its antigen is as yet unknown. The test was conducted at deep level. The protocol was immunoSEQ multiplex PCR, while the TCRdb copy is restricted to in-frame clones and leaves out a portion. The sample yields roughly 2.5 million clones, around 94% seen once. The data are from a study of shared clonotypes between healthy human individuals. Study background: Participating donors consisted of a couple of women and a few men aged 18 to 49. Study-level findings and limits: Clonotypes which were not shared had lower generation probabilities than clonotypes that all four donors shared.

Trimming pared 2 bases from V and 7 bases from J, leaving 11 bases between. The germline V gene encodes CDR1 MGHDK and CDR2 SYGVNS. The CDR3 loop spans 13 amino acids. The receptor was isolated from a man aged 18 to 30 in good health. What was sequenced was naive CD4+ T cells sorted from blood. Described subset: CD45RA+ positively selected. This rearrangement joins TRBV25-1 to TRBJ2-5; D call uncertain. DNA for the CDR3: TGTGCCAGCAGTGAAGAGACACCCAGGACCCAGTACTTC. Translation: CASSEETPRTQYF. The complete variable domain, with remaining parts taken from reference TRBV25-1 and TRBJ2-5, reads EADIYQTPRYLVIGTGKKITLECSQTMGHDKMYWYQQDPGMELHLIHYSYGVNSTEKGDLSSESTVSRIRTEHFPLTLESARPSHTSQYLCASSEETPRTQYFGPGTRLLVL.